One sample yielded the 7 T cell receptor beta chains listed below, sequenced in a study of T cell changes during pregnancy in multiple sclerosis. The protocol was immunoSEQ multiplex PCR, while the TCRdb copy is restricted to in-frame clones and leaves out a portion. The profile shows around 120,000 clones, approximately 90% of them singletons. The sample was peripheral blood, taken after pregnancy. These receptors were taken from a female donor with multiple sclerosis, enrolled in a pregnancy study.

This chain connects TRBV11-2 to TRBJ1-4, with 8 bases lining up with TRBD1. The length of the CDR3 is 16 residues. Trimming removed 5 bases from V and 8 bases from J; junction bases left unmatched: 13. Per germline, CDR1 SGHAT and CDR2 FQNNGV. This CDR3 is CASSEIKQGVVEKLFF. The CDR3 DNA follows: TGTGCCAGCAGCGAGATAAAACAGGGGGTTGTCGAAAAACTGTTTTTT. The complete variable domain, with remaining parts taken from reference TRBV11-2 and TRBJ1-4, reads EAGVAQSPRYKIIEKRQSVAFWCNPISGHATLYWYQQILGQGPKLLIQFQNNGVVDDSQLPKDRFSAERLKGVDSTLKIQPAKLEDSAVYLCASSEIKQGVVEKLFFGSGTQLSVL.

This chain joins TRBV6-1 and TRBJ1-5; unclear D gene. The V end lost 6 bases, the J end lost 4 bases, and 7 bases lay between the germline ends. CDR3 length: 12 residues. Germline lookup yields CDR1 MNHNS and CDR2 SASEGT. Here the CDR3 reads CASSDGNQPQHF. As DNA, the CDR3 is TGTGCCAGCAGCGACGGGAATCAGCCCCAGCATTTT.

There are a few counts of this clone. Relative to the germline gene, one junction end is altered; a read error may explain this. The chain has TRBV2 and TRBJ1-1; 8 nucleotides align to TRBD1. CDR1 is SNHLY, CDR2 FYNNEI, per germline. This CDR3 spans 11 amino acids. CDR3 coding DNA: TGTGCCAGCATGAGGGGACAGGCGCCACTCTTT. The encoded protein is CASMRGQAPLF.

The chain has TRBV27 and TRBJ1-1; D may be TRBD1 (6 bases). The CDR3 is made up of 14 amino acids. The ends were cut back, 3 bases at V and 1 base at J, with 9 bases in the middle. Per germline, CDR1 MNHEY and CDR2 SMNVEV (reference sequence). The CDR3 sequence is CASSFDRSNTEAFF. DNA for the CDR3: TGTGCCAGCAGTTTTGACAGGTCGAACACTGAAGCTTTCTTT.

The chain recombines TRBV5-1 with TRBJ2-1, with 9 bases fitting TRBD1. The V gene's germline CDR1 is SGHRS and CDR2 YFSETQ. V lost 4 bases, J lost 0 bases, and 5 bases stayed unmatched. The CDR3 spans 16 residues. CDR3 region: CASSTGQGSSYNEQFF. CDR3 sequence (DNA): TGCGCCAGCAGCACCGGACAGGGGAGCTCCTACAATGAGCAGTTCTTC.

The genes are TRBV9 and TRBJ2-5; 7 bases are shared with TRBD2. V was pared by 0 bases and J by 1 base, with 3 bases of the junction left unmatched. The CDR3 runs to 15 residues. Looked up from germline, CDR1 is SGDLS and CDR2 is YYNGEE. Here the CDR3 DNA reads TGTGCCAGCAGCGTAGGGGCTAGCGGCCAAGAGACCCAGTACTTC. It specifies CASSVGASGQETQYF.

V is TRBV2 and J is TRBJ2-5, with 7 bases fitting TRBD1. Germline V lookup: CDR1 SNHLY, CDR2 FYNNEI. The trim removed 6 bases at V and 2 bases at J, leaving 9 bases unmatched. The CDR3 covers 15 residues. The CDR3 loop reads CASSQGDSIQETQYF. CDR3 nucleotide sequence: TGTGCCAGCAGCCAAGGGGACAGTATACAAGAGACCCAGTACTTC.